Listed below are T cell receptor beta chains from one sample, sequenced in a study of human T cells and chemical hapten exposure. MiXCR, run by TCRdb on the RACE reads, gives a single entry per CDR3 protein. This sample yields roughly 250,000 distinct CDR3 sequences, of which about 8.1% are seen a single time; 2% to 3% belongs to the top ten. This specimen consisted of whole blood, obtained in connection with sensitization to the hapten diphenylcyclopropenone (DPC). The receptors originated from a woman aged 40 to 50 with alopecia areata. Some clones in this sample may be carry-over from other donors' samples. Each CDR3 is given with its conserved first and last residue. D genes are given only for firm matches. Expanded clones are given a class, and other clones once, few, many or no size at all.

TRBV27	.	TRBJ1-6	.	TGTGCCAGCAGTGCCGTTACCCCGTCGAGCTCCTATAATTCACCCCTCCACTTT	CASSAVTPSSSYNSPLHF
TRBV5-6	.	TRBJ2-3	.	TGTGCCAGCAGCCCACGGAACGCCCCAACGCAGTATTTT	CASSPRNAPTQYF
TRBV18	few	TRBJ1-5	TRBD1	TGTGCCAGCTCACGGGGGACAGGGGACCAGCCCCAGCATTTT	CASSRGTGDQPQHF
TRBV28	few	TRBJ2-1	.	TGTGCCAGCTCGAGGTCCACTAGACCACCCAATGAGCAGTTCTTC	CASSRSTRPPNEQFF
TRBV7-2	many	TRBJ2-3	TRBD2	TGTGCCAGCAGCGCGGGAGGCACAGATACGCAGTATTTT	CASSAGGTDTQYF
TRBV20-1	.	TRBJ1-6	.	TGCAGTGTGATGGCTTCAGGGTATAGGTCACCCCTCCACTTT	CSVMASGYRSPLHF
TRBV10-3	.	TRBJ2-7	TRBD1	TGTGCCATCAGTCGAGGGACAGGGGCCTCCTACGAGCAGTACTTC	CAISRGTGASYEQYF
TRBV6-6	.	TRBJ1-6	TRBD1	TGTGCCAGCATACACACAGGGGGCGATTCACCCCTCCACTTT	CASIHTGGDSPLHF
TRBV7-9	many	TRBJ2-3	.	TGTGCCAGCAGCTTAGACTGGGGGGATACGCAGTATTTT	CASSLDWGDTQYF
TRBV11-2	few	TRBJ2-1	.	TGTGCCAGCAGCTTAGGCGAGCGGAATGAGCAGTTCTTC	CASSLGERNEQFF
TRBV7-9	many	TRBJ2-1	TRBD2	TGTGCCAGCAGTTCTTTTACTAGCGGGAGTTCAAATGAGCAGTTCTTC	CASSSFTSGSSNEQFF